This passage covers 6 T cell receptor beta chains from one sample sequenced in a study of regulatory T cells in long-lasting Graves disease. Time point here: newly diagnosed GD, antithyroid drugs for less than 3 months. The TCR library was made from RNA extracted from PBMCs. Arm-PCR with iRepertoire HTBI primers amplified the CDR3 regions for these TCR beta libraries. One entry per CDR3 protein results from TCRdb running MiXCR on the multiplex PCR reads. The sample contains about half a million distinct CDR3 sequences, about 11% of which appear only once. The sample was also linked to a second study, of T cells in Graves' hyperthyroidism and ophthalmopathy.

The sequenced sample was peripheral blood mononuclear cells (PBMCs), obtained at new diagnosis, from a patient treated with antithyroid drugs. These receptors were taken from a woman between 25 and 40 years old with Graves disease.

This clonotype occurred a few times. The chain employs TRBV29-1 and TRBJ2-2; D uncertain. The V and J ends lost 2 bases and 1 base respectively, with 11 bases between them. Germline CDR1 is SQVTM and CDR2 is ANQGSEA. The CDR3 is 15 amino acids. The CDR3 loop reads CSVESVGVNTGELFF. The CDR3 DNA reads TGCAGCGTTGAAAGTGTAGGTGTGAACACCGGGGAGCTGTTTTTT.

In this sample, this clonotype turned up a few times. CDR3 residues: CSARQPAKNIQYF. CDR3 DNA: TGCAGTGCCCGACAGCCAGCCAAAAACATTCAGTACTTC. V usage is TRBV20-1 and J usage is TRBJ2-4, with a weak D call TRBD1 (5 bases). Trimming took off 6 bases at V and 0 bases at J, with 9 bases between the two ends. CDR3 length: 13 residues. CDR1 and CDR2 from the germline V gene are DFQATT and SNEGSKA (reference sequence).

The J gene is TRBJ2-5, the V gene TRBV3-1; TRBD2 is a possible D gene (5 bases). CDR3 size: 17 residues. V was cut by 0 bases and J by 5 bases, with 19 bases left in between. Per germline, CDR1 LGHDT and CDR2 YNNKEL (reference sequence). The CDR3 protein is CASSQDRAGRVYETQYF. In nucleotides, the CDR3 is TGTGCCAGCAGCCAAGATCGGGCGGGTAGGGTCTACGAGACCCAGTACTTC.

There are many counts of this clonotype. V is TRBV18 and J is TRBJ1-5; TRBD1 might be the D (6 bases). Looked up from germline, CDR1 is KGHSH and CDR2 is LQKENI. Trimming shortened V by 4 bases and J by 3 bases, and 10 bases separated the two germline ends. The CDR3 runs to 14 residues. CDR3 DNA sequence: TGTGCCAGCTCACGATCAGGGGACAATCAGCCCCAGCATTTT. This gives the protein CASSRSGDNQPQHF.

This clonotype showed up just a few times. The CDR3 loop reads CASSVDRELPLHF. CDR3 bases: TGTGCCAGCAGTGTAGACAGGGAATTACCCCTCCACTTT. This chain links TRBV27 with TRBJ1-6; 7 bases are a match to TRBD1. The CDR3 extends over 13 amino acids. Germline CDR1 reads MNHEY; CDR2 reads SMNVEV (reference sequence). Trimming at V came to 5 bases and at J to 12 bases, leaving 7 bases not matched to a gene.

This clonotype was picked up many times. The chain couples TRBV7-9 to TRBJ2-5; tentative D call: TRBD1 (6 bases). Trimming took 5 bases from V and 1 from J, leaving 11 bases between them. The CDR3 sequence is 14 residues long. Germline CDR1 is SEHNR and CDR2 is FQNEAQ (reference sequence). The CDR3 bases are TGTGCCAGCAGCAGATGGACAGCCCAAGAGACCCAGTACTTC. It specifies CASSRWTAQETQYF.